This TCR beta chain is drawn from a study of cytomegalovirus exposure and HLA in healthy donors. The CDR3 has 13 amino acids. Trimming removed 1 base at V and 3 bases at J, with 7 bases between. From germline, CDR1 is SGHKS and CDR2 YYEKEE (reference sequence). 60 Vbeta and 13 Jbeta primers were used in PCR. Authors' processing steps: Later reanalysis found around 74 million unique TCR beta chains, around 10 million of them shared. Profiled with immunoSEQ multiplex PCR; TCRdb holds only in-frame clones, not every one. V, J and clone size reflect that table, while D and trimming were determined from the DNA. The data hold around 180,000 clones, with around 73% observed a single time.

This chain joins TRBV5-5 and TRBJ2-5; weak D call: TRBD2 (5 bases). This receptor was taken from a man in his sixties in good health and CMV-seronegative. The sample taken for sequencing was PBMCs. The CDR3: CASSLFGEETQYF. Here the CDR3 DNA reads TGTGCCAGCAGCTTGTTCGGGGAAGAGACCCAGTACTTC.